One and the same sample provided the 9 T cell receptor beta chains below, sequenced in a study of T cells in Graves' hyperthyroidism and ophthalmopathy. The TCR beta CDR3 regions underwent amplification using RNA transcripts as the source. The HTBI set primed first-round TCR CDR3 RT-PCR. TCRdb reprocessed the multiplex PCR reads with MiXCR, giving one entry per CDR3 protein. The sample includes about 640,000 distinct CDR3 sequences, more than 20% of them seen just once. Sequenced material: blood. The receptor set was obtained from a man aged 25 to 40 with Graves' ophthalmopathy.

This clonotype was detected a few times. The chain recombines TRBV7-9 with TRBJ2-7; tentative D call: TRBD1 (5 bases). The CDR3 runs to 17 residues. CDR1 is SEHNR, CDR2 FQNEAQ, per germline (reference sequence). Between the trimmed V and J ends, which lost 5 bases and 3 bases, there was a span of 23 bases. The CDR3 loop reads CASSTGDSYSIFYEQYF. DNA for the CDR3: TGTGCCAGCAGCACAGGAGACTCCTACTCCATATTCTACGAGCAGTACTTC.

This clonotype was recorded at least ten times. The rearrangement uses TRBV2 and TRBJ2-1; D tentatively fits TRBD1 or TRBD2 (5 bases each). The CDR3 contains 18 residues. V dropped 5 bases and J dropped 0 bases, with 20 bases sitting between them. Germline CDR1 reads SNHLY; CDR2 reads FYNNEI. The chain's CDR3 is CASSQGAGLASSYNEQFF. For the CDR3, the DNA is TGTGCCAGCAGTCAGGGAGCCGGCTTGGCGAGCTCCTACAATGAGCAGTTCTTC.

The rearrangement joins TRBV14 to TRBJ2-1; D unresolved. CDR1 and CDR2 from the germline V gene are SGHDN and FVKESK. This CDR3 is 16 amino acids long. V lost 2 bases and J 5 bases, leaving 16 bases between the germline ends. The CDR3 loop reads CASSQSAGIIHNEQFF. The CDR3 DNA is TGTGCCAGCAGCCAAAGCGCAGGCATAATTCACAATGAGCAGTTCTTC.

The CDR3 loop reads CASSEQGLANNEQFF. The CDR3 DNA follows: TGTGCCAGCAGTGAACAGGGACTAGCGAATAATGAGCAGTTCTTC. The chain couples TRBV2 to TRBJ2-1; 10 nucleotides align to TRBD2. The CDR3 covers 15 residues. Germline CDR1 SNHLY, CDR2 FYNNEI. V shed 2 bases and J 7 bases; nucleotides not matched to a gene: 5.

The gene calls are TRBV6-1 and TRBJ1-5, with 8 bases fitting TRBD1. The CDR3 has 14 amino acids. V lost 5 bases, J lost 7 bases, and 7 bases stayed unmatched. Germline CDR1 reads MNHNS; CDR2 reads SASEGT. The CDR3 bases are TGTGCCAGCAGTCCTACAGGGGGTAAACAGCCCCAGCATTTT. It yields the protein CASSPTGGKQPQHF.

The CDR3 region is CASSQDEQGPGNTIYF. Here the CDR3 DNA reads TGCGCCAGCAGCCAAGATGAACAGGGGCCTGGAAACACCATATATTTT. V and J are TRBV4-1 and TRBJ1-3; TRBD1 matches at 7 bases. The CDR3 contains 16 residues. CDR1 is MGHRA, CDR2 YSYEKL, per germline. V lost 0 bases to trimming and J lost 2 bases; unmatched junction nucleotides: 4.

As regards this clonotype: Sequence at one end of the junction differs from germline and may be a read error. This sequence joins TRBV5-6 and TRBJ1-5, with 8 bases aligning to TRBD1. Germline V gives CDR1 SGHDT, CDR2 YYEEEE. CDR3 length: 16 amino acids. The DNA for the CDR3 is TGTGCCAGCACCTTGACAGGGGCCAGGATAAGACAGCCCCAGCATTTT. Translated, it gives CASTLTGARIRQPQHF.

V is TRBV9 and J is TRBJ1-1; maybe TRBD1 (6 bases). Germline V gene lookup returns CDR1 SGDLS and CDR2 YYNGEE. The CDR3 length is 16 residues. Trimming removed 3 bases from V and 0 bases from J, with 15 bases in between. The CDR3 nucleotides are TGTGCCAGCAGCGGAACCGGGACAAACATGAACACTGAAGCTTTCTTT. The encoded protein is CASSGTGTNMNTEAFF.

The sample holds many counts of this clonotype. The chain uses TRBV30 and TRBJ1-4, with TRBD1 as a possible D gene (6 bases). Looked up from germline, CDR1 is GTSNPN and CDR2 is SVGIG (reference sequence). This CDR3 comprises 16 residues. V gave up 1 base and J gave up 5 bases, with 17 bases separating them. In DNA form, the CDR3 reads TGTGCCTGGAGTGGACCTAGACAGGATCCAAATGAAAAACTGTTTTTT. Amino acids: CAWSGPRQDPNEKLFF. The variable domain in full, with the rest retrieved from reference TRBV30 and TRBJ1-4, is SQTIHQWPATLVQPVGSPLSLECTVEGTSNPNLYWYRQAAGRGLQLLFYSVGIGQISSEVPQNLSASRPQDRQFILSSKKLLLSDSGFYLCAWSGPRQDPNEKLFFGSGTQLSVL.